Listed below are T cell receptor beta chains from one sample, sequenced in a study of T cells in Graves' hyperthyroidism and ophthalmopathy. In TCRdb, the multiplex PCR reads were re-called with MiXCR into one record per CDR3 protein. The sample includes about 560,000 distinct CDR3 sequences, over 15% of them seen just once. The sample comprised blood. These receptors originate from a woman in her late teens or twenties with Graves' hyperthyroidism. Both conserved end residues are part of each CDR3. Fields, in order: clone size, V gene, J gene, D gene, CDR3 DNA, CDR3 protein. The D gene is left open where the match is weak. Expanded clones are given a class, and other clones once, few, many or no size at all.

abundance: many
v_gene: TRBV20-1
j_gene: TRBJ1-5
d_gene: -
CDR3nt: TGCAGTGCTACCAAAAACAGGGACGATCAGCCCCAGCATTTT
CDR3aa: CSATKNRDDQPQHF

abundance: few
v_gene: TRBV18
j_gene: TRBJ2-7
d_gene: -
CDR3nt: TGTGCCAGCTCACCACCAGGGGTGGCCTACGAGCAGTACTTC
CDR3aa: CASSPPGVAYEQYF

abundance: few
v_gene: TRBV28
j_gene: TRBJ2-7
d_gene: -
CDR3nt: TGTGCCAGCAGCCACTCATCGGTCAGGCAGGCCTACGAGCAGTACTTC
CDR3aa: CASSHSSVRQAYEQYF

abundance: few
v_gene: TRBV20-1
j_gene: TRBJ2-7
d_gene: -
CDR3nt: TGCAGTGCTGGGGGTGACTTCAGGGGAGCGTTATCGGACGAGCAGTACTTC
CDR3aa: CSAGGDFRGALSDEQYF

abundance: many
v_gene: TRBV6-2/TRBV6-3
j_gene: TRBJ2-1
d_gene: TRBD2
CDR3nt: TGTGCCAGCACCCCCGAACTGGGACTAGCGAACTACAATGAGCAGTTCTTC
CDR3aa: CASTPELGLANYNEQFF

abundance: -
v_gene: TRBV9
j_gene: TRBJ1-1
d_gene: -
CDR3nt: TGTGCCAGCAGCGTAGGGAACAGCGTACTGGTGAACACTGAAGCTTTCTTT
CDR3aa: CASSVGNSVLVNTEAFF

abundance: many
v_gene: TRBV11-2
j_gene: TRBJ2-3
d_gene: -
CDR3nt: TGTGCCAGCAGCTTAGAAGACAGCACAGATACGCAGTATTTT
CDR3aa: CASSLEDSTDTQYF

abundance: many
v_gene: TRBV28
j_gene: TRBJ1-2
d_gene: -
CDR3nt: TGTGCCAGCAGTTTCCCGCCTAGAGGGGACTATGGCTACACCTTC
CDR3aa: CASSFPPRGDYGYTF

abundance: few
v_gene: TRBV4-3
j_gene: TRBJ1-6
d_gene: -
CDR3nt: TGCGCCAGCAGCCAAGTAGTGAGCTCCTATAATTCACCCCTCCACTTT
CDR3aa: CASSQVVSSYNSPLHF

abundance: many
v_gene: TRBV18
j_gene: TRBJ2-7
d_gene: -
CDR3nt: TGTGCCAGCTCGACGGATTTCAACGAGCAGTACTTC
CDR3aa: CASSTDFNEQYF

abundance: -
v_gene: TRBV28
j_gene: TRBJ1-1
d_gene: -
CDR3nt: TGTGCCAGCAGTTCGAAAGGGGGTATGATGAACACTGAAGCTTTCTTT
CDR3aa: CASSSKGGMMNTEAFF

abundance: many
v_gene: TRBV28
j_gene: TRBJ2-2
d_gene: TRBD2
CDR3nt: TGTGCCAGCAGTTCTAGCGGGGGGACCGGGGAGCTGTTTTTT
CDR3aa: CASSSSGGTGELFF

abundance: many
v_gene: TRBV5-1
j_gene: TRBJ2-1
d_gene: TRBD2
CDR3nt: TGCGCCAGCAGCTTGTTACTAGCGGGTCGGGATGAGCAGTTCTTC
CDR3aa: CASSLLLAGRDEQFF

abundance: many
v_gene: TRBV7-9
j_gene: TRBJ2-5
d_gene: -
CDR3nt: TGTGCCAGCAGCTTTCCCGGGGTCGGGCAAGAGACCCAGTACTTC
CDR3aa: CASSFPGVGQETQYF

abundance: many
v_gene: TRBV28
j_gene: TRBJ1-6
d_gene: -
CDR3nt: TGTGCCAGCAGCCGACGCAGCTCGAGTAATTCACCCCTCCACTTT
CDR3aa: CASSRRSSSNSPLHF

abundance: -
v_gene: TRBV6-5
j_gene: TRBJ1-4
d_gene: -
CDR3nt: TGTGCCAGCAGTTATGGGGCAGCAAGTAATGAAAAACTGTTTTTT
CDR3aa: CASSYGAASNEKLFF

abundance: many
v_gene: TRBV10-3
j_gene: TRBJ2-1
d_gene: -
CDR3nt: TGTGCCATCAGTGACCGGGACAATTACAATGAGCAGTTCTTC
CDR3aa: CAISDRDNYNEQFF

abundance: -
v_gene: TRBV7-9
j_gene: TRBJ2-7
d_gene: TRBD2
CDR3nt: TGTGCCAGCAGCTTAGAGGCTCTAGCGGTGGGCGAGCAGTACTTC
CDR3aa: CASSLEALAVGEQYF

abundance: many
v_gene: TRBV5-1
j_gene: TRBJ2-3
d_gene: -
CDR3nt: TGCGCCAGCAGCTTGGTGTCAGCGAGCACAGATACGCAGTATTTT
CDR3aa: CASSLVSASTDTQYF

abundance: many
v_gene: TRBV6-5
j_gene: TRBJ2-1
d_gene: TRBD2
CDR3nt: TGTGCCAGCAGTTACTCGACTAGCGGGAGCAATGAGCAGTTCTTC
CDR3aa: CASSYSTSGSNEQFF

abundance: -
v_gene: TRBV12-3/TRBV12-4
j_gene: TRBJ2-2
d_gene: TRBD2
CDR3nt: TGTGCCAGCAGGTTACCTAGACTAGCGGGGGACACCGGGGAGCTGCTTTTT
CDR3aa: CASRLPRLAGDTGELLF

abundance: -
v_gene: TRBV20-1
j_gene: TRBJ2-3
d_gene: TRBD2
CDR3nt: TGCAGTGCTAAGCCGGGACTAGCGGGAGGTAGCACAGATACGCAGTATTTT
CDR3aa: CSAKPGLAGGSTDTQYF

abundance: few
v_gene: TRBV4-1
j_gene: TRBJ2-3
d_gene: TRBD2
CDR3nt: TGCGCCAGCAGCCGGGCCGGACTAGCGGGTCCAGATACGCAGTATTTT
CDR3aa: CASSRAGLAGPDTQYF

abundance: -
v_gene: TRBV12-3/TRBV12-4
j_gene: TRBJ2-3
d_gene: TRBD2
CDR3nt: TGTGCCAGCAGTTTAGTAGTGAGGACTAGCGGGGGGGGTAGAGATACGCAGTATTTT
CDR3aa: CASSLVVRTSGGGRDTQYF

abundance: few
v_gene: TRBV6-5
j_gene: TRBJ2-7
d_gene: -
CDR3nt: TGTGCCAGCAGTTACTCCGGCCCAGGGGACGAGCAGTACTTC
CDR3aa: CASSYSGPGDEQYF

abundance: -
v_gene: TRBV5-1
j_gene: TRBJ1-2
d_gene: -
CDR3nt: TGCGCCAGCAGTCCCGGGGGAGGGGATGGAGGCTACACCTTC
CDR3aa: CASSPGGGDGGYTF

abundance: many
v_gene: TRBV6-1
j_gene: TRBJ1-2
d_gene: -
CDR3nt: TGTGCCAGCAGTGAAGTTATGGATAGGCCTAACTATGGCTACACCTTC
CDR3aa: CASSEVMDRPNYGYTF

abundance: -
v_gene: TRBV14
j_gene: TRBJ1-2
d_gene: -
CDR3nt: TGTGCCAGCAGCCAAGAGGGGGTAAATGGCTACACCTTC
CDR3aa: CASSQEGVNGYTF

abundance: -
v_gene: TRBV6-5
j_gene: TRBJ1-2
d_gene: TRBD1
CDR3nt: TGTGCCAGCAGTTTTTTGACAGGGGGGATCTATGGCTACACCTTC
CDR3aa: CASSFLTGGIYGYTF

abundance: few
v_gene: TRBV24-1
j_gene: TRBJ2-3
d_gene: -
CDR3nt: TGTGCCACCAGTGATTTGCGAGCAGGGGAAGGCACAGATACGCAGTATTTT
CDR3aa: CATSDLRAGEGTDTQYF

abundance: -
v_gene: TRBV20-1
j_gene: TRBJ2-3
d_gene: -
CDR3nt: TGCAGTGCCTCCCCAGCGGTCAACACAGATACGCAGTATTTT
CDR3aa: CSASPAVNTDTQYF

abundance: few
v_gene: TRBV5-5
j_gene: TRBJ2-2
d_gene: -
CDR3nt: TGTGCCAGCAGCTCGGCCGGGTCTGGGGAGCTGTTTTTT
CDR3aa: CASSSAGSGELFF

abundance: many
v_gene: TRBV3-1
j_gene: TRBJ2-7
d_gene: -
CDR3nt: TGTGCCAGCAGCCAAGCCACTCTGGGGCCCTACGAGCAGTACTTC
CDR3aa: CASSQATLGPYEQYF

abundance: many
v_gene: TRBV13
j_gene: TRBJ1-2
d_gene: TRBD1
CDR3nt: TGTGCCAGCAGCTCGACGAGACAGGGGGGCTACACCTTC
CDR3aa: CASSSTRQGGYTF

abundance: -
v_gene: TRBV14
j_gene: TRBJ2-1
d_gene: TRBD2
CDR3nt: TGTGCCAGCAGCCCCTTAACTAGCGGGGTTACCGGTGAGCAGTTCTTC
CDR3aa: CASSPLTSGVTGEQFF

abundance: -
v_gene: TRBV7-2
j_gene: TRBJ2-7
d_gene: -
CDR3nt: TGTGCCAGCAGTGAACCCGGGATCTACTACGAGCAGTACTTC
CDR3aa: CASSEPGIYYEQYF

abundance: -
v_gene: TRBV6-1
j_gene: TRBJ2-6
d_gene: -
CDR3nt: TGTGCCAGCTCAGTTGCCGGGGCCAACGTCCTGACTTTC
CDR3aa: CASSVAGANVLTF

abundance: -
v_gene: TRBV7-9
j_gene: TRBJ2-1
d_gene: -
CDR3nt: TGCGCCAGCAGCTTGGAGAGGAGGGACCGTGAGCAGTTCTTC
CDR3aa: CASSLERRDREQFF

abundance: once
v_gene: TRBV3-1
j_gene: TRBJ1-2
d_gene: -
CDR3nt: TGTGCCAGCAGCCAAGATCCCCTTTTTGGGCAGAACTATGGCTACACCTTC
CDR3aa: CASSQDPLFGQNYGYTF

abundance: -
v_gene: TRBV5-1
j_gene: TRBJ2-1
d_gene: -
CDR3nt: TGCGCCAGCAGCTTGGCGGCAGGGTGGGAGGTTGAGCAGTTCTTC
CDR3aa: CASSLAAGWEVEQFF

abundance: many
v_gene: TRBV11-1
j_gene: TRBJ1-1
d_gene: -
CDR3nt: TGTGCCAGCAGCTTAACCGGGACCGTGGCTGAAGCTTTCTTT
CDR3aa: CASSLTGTVAEAFF

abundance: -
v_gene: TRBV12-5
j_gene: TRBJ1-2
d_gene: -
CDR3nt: TGTGCTAGTGGTTTGGTACCCCGGGTAGCTAACTATGGCTACACCTTC
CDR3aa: CASGLVPRVANYGYTF

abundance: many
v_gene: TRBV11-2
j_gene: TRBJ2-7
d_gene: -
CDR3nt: TGTGCCAGCAGCTCCCGAAGTCCAGGGACCCACTACGAGCAGTACTTC
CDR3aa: CASSSRSPGTHYEQYF

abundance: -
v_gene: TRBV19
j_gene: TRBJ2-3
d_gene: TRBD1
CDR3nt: TGTGCCAGTAGTAGTGACAGGGTGACAGATACGCAGTATTTT
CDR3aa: CASSSDRVTDTQYF

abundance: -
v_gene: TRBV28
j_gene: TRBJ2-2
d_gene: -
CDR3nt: TGTGCCACGTCCCGTCATAGCTTTCGGAGCACCGGGGAGCTGTTTTTT
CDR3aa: CATSRHSFRSTGELFF

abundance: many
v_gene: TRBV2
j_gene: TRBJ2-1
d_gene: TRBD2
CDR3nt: TGTGCCAGCAAGAAAAGGACTAGCGGCTTGCCGTCCTACAATGAGCAGTTCTTC
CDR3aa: CASKKRTSGLPSYNEQFF